There are a few counts of the clone carrying this T cell receptor (beta chain). This entry belongs to a study of blood T cells in healthy people across ages. From germline, CDR1 is MNHEY and CDR2 SVGAGI. The CDR3 contains 16 residues. V was shortened by 0 bases and J by 5 bases, with 13 bases between the two germline ends. Combining a sample-barcoded 5' primer with a J-beta primer mix, a second PCR ran for roughly 6 to 12 cycles. Per sample, CDR3-containing paired-end reads numbered at least 2.5 million. TCRdb called the 5' RACE reads again in MiXCR, with one record for every CDR3 protein. In the table there are almost 300,000 distinct CDR3 sequences, around 29% of which are singletons.

The sequenced material came from blood. The chain has TRBV6-5 and TRBJ1-4, with D maybe TRBD1 (5 bases). This receptor was taken from a woman between 65 and 79 years old in good health. The CDR3 spells CASSYSWGRTNEKLFF. In DNA, the CDR3 is TGTGCCAGCAGTTACTCGTGGGGCAGGACAAATGAAAAACTGTTTTTT.